This TCR beta chain was found in a study of T cell repertoires in cytomegalovirus infection. Study details: As its CMV epitopes, the study selected recently identified HLA-C-restricted and well-studied HLA-B-restricted targets. CMV infection plus the matching HLA type was flagged by public TCR beta signatures.

A few counts support this clonotype. Its antigen remains unidentified. Using its own MiXCR run on the reads, TCRdb lists one record per CDR3 protein. The table has roughly 180,000 distinct CDR3 sequences, about 20% seen once. Study outcomes and limitations: The study found HLA-C-restricted CMV-specific TCR beta clonotypes dominating the ex vivo response.

The length of the CDR3 is 14 residues. Germline CDR1 and CDR2: LGHNA and YSLEER. Trimming took off 4 bases at V and 7 bases at J, with 14 bases between the two ends. The chain couples TRBV4-3 to TRBJ1-5; maybe TRBD1 (5 bases). This receptor was identified in a human donor in good health (CMV status not recorded). Some clones in this sample may be carry-over from other donors' samples. Sequencing used CD8+ T cells from cultured PBMCs, obtained from culture after CMV antigen stimulation. The CDR3 loop reads CASSLGEGTQPQHF. The CDR3 nucleotides read TGCGCCAGCAGCCTAGGAGAGGGGACCCAGCCCCAGCATTTT.